The 16 T cell receptor beta chains given below trace back to one sample, sequenced in a study of cytomegalovirus exposure and HLA in healthy donors. The primer mix had 60 Vbeta and 13 Jbeta primers. Some clones are missing from TCRdb's copy, which holds only in-frame ones; the method was immunoSEQ multiplex PCR. The sample has about 100,000 clones, roughly 70% seen once. The sample taken for sequencing was PBMCs. These receptors originate from a young woman in good health and CMV-seropositive.

The rearrangement links TRBV11-2 to TRBJ1-5; D possibly corresponds to TRBD1 (6 bases). The V gene's germline CDR1 is SGHAT and CDR2 FQNNGV. Trimming took 3 bases from V and 4 from J, leaving 10 bases between them. The CDR3 runs to 14 residues. The CDR3 coding sequence is TGTGCCAGCAGCTTGGGGGCAGCTAATCAGCCCCAGCATTTT. Its protein is CASSLGAANQPQHF.

In this sample, this clone turned up a few times. The J gene is TRBJ2-1, the V gene TRBV6-4; 10 bases line up with TRBD2. CDR1 and CDR2 from the germline V gene are MRHNA and SNTAGT. This CDR3 is 15 amino acids long. The trim removed 2 bases at V and 7 bases at J, leaving 5 bases unmatched. The CDR3 DNA sequence: TGTGCCAGCAGTGACGGCACTAGCGGGGCTAATGAGCAGTTCTTC. This encodes CASSDGTSGANEQFF.

J is TRBJ2-1 and V is TRBV4-1; 10 bases agree with TRBD2. J was trimmed by 8 bases and V by 1 base; bases with no gene match: 14. This CDR3 region has 18 residues. CDR1 MGHRA and CDR2 YSYEKL come from the germline V gene. CDR3 bases: TGCGCCAGCAGCCAAGTCGTCGTCCTAGCGGGAGAAGCCGATGAGCAGTTCTTC. Its translation: CASSQVVVLAGEADEQFF.

The chain has TRBV5-4 and TRBJ2-5, with 8 bases matching TRBD2. Germline V gene data show CDR1 as SGHNT and CDR2 as YYREEE (reference sequence). The J segment lost 3 bases and the V segment lost 4 bases, leaving 5 bases of the junction unmatched. The CDR3 covers 14 residues. CDR3 in amino acids: CASSPGGGEETQYF. The CDR3 DNA sequence: TGTGCCAGCAGCCCGGGGGGGGGCGAAGAGACCCAGTACTTC.

This chain joins TRBV2 and TRBJ2-2; 7 bases align to TRBD2. V trimming: 6 bases; J trimming: 3 bases; junction bases outside the gene matches: 7. CDR3 size: 15 residues. Germline CDR1 is SNHLY and CDR2 is FYNNEI. The DNA for the CDR3 is TGTGCCAGCAGGCAGCGGGGTACCGACACCGGGGAGCTGTTTTTT. The encoded protein is CASRQRGTDTGELFF.

The rearrangement links TRBV4-3 to TRBJ1-1; 7 positions match TRBD1. V lost 4 bases to trimming and J lost 7 bases; unmatched junction nucleotides: 6. The germline CDR1 and CDR2 sequences are LGHNA and YSLEER. The CDR3 covers 13 residues. Here the CDR3 reads CASSREGAVEAFF. CDR3 DNA: TGCGCCAGCAGCCGAGAGGGGGCCGTTGAAGCTTTCTTT.

This sequence joins TRBV18 and TRBJ2-5; D ambiguous. Trimming cost V 5 bases and J 2 bases, with 9 bases left between them. Germline-derived CDR1 and CDR2 are KGHSH and LQKENI. The CDR3 spans 13 residues. CDR3 DNA sequence: TGTGCCAGCTCAACCGAACGGCAAGAGACCCAGTACTTC. Protein sequence: CASSTERQETQYF.

The chain joins TRBV10-3 to TRBJ1-2, with 8 bases fitting TRBD1. The junction had 3 bases not matched to a gene; V was cut back by 3 bases and J by 0 bases. In germline, CDR1 is ENHRY, CDR2 SYGVKD. This CDR3 spans 15 amino acids. CDR3 in amino acids: CAISDSDRANYGYTF. The CDR3 DNA reads TGTGCCATCAGTGACTCGGACAGGGCTAACTATGGCTACACCTTC.

The chain couples TRBV7-6 to TRBJ2-1; D is possibly TRBD1 (5 bases). Germline CDR1 is SGHVS and CDR2 is FNYEAQ. The CDR3 runs to 15 residues. Trimming took 1 base from V and 9 from J, leaving 16 bases between them. CDR3 region: CASSLVRNGQGEQFF. In DNA form, the CDR3 reads TGTGCCAGCAGCTTAGTCAGAAATGGGCAGGGTGAGCAGTTCTTC.

The rearrangement joins TRBV7-3 to TRBJ2-3; D ambiguous. Germline CDR1 reads SGHTA; CDR2 reads FQGTGA. The V and J ends lost 0 bases and 2 bases respectively, with 9 bases between them. This CDR3 is built from 15 residues. CDR3 sequence: CASSLTARITDTQYF. CDR3 DNA: TGTGCCAGCAGCTTAACGGCCAGGATCACAGATACGCAGTATTTT.

The rearrangement uses TRBV6-4 and TRBJ2-2; possibly TRBD1 for D (6 bases). The CDR3 is 14 amino acids. V shed 6 bases and J shed 3 bases, with 11 bases lying between them. CDR1 and CDR2 from the germline V gene are MRHNA and SNTAGT. The CDR3 protein is CASRAAGDTGELFF. CDR3 nucleotide sequence: TGTGCCAGCAGAGCCGCAGGGGACACCGGGGAGCTGTTTTTT.

This chain links TRBV19 with TRBJ1-2; 9 nucleotides match TRBD1. The length of the CDR3 is 11 residues. V lost 10 bases, J lost 7 bases, and 4 bases stayed unmatched. In germline, CDR1 is LNHDA, CDR2 SQIVND (reference sequence). CDR3 sequence reads: CATSDRGGYTF. In nucleotides, the CDR3 is TGTGCCACCTCGGACAGGGGTGGCTACACCTTC.

This clone was seen a single time. The CDR3 here is CAWSLAGGGDTQYF. CDR3 nucleotides: TGTGCCTGGAGTTTAGCGGGAGGAGGAGATACGCAGTATTTT. This chain connects TRBV30 to TRBJ2-3; 10 bases agree with TRBD2. V was clipped by 2 bases and J by 5 bases; unmatched bases: 4. Germline-derived CDR1 and CDR2 are GTSNPN and SVGIG (reference sequence). This CDR3 spans 14 amino acids.

The table lists this clone with a count of one. This sequence joins TRBV7-9 and TRBJ2-1; unclear D gene. CDR1 and CDR2 (germline): SEHNR, FQNEAQ (reference sequence). V shed 7 bases and J shed 4 bases, with 5 bases lying between them. The CDR3 totals 11 residues. CDR3 in amino acids: CASTTYNEQFF. The CDR3, as DNA: TGTGCCAGCACCACTTACAATGAGCAGTTCTTC.

This chain links TRBV7-9 with TRBJ2-1, with 14 nucleotides matching TRBD2. The CDR3 covers 19 residues. Germline assignment: CDR1 SEHNR and CDR2 FQNEAQ (reference sequence). Unmatched junction bases numbered 12, after V lost 4 bases and J lost 4 bases. The CDR3 sequence: CASSSSTSGRDTAYNEQFF. CDR3 bases: TGTGCCAGCAGCTCTTCGACTAGCGGGAGGGATACGGCTTACAATGAGCAGTTCTTC.

The chain recombines TRBV5-1 with TRBJ1-3; D uncertain. Trimming shortened V by 0 bases and J by 0 bases, and 7 bases separated the two germline ends. The CDR3 has 15 residues. The germline gives CDR1 SGHRS, CDR2 YFSETQ. Here the CDR3 DNA reads TGCGCCAGCAGCTTGGGGCAGAACTCTGGAAACACCATATATTTT. It is translated as CASSLGQNSGNTIYF.